This passage covers 11 T cell receptor beta chains from one sample sequenced in a study of T cells expressing NK-cell markers. TCRdb processed the 5' RACE reads again and assigns one entry to each CDR3 protein, with no DNA. This sample's clone table lists about 450,000 distinct CDR3 sequences. Sequencing used blood T cells: a sorted CD56 or NKG2C T cell subset, CD4+ or CD8+ T cells, or bulk PBMC T cells (not recorded which). The receptor source for this set is a woman between 18 and 75 years old in good health.

J is TRBJ1-3 and V is TRBV12-3 or TRBV12-4; the D call from TCRdb, TRBD1, cannot be confirmed without DNA. The CDR3 runs 13 residues. CDR3 in amino acids: CASSEAGADTIYF.

This chain connects TRBV4-3 to TRBJ2-2; the D call of TRBD1 rests on TCRdb alone, since no DNA is present to check it. Germline V lookup: CDR1 LGHNA, CDR2 YSLEER. This CDR3 contains 17 residues. The chain's CDR3 is CASSQVAGGLGTGELFF.

The chain links TRBV20-1 to TRBJ2-7; no DNA is available, so the TRBD1 call from TCRdb remains unchecked. Germline V gene sequence: CDR1 DFQATT, CDR2 SNEGSKA (reference sequence). The CDR3 has 14 residues. This CDR3 is CSARKGERGYEQYF.

The chain employs TRBV5-5 and TRBJ1-4; with no DNA, the TCRdb D assignment of TRBD1 cannot be verified. In germline, CDR1 is SGHKS, CDR2 YYEKEE (reference sequence). This CDR3 contains 17 residues. The CDR3 sequence is CASSDRQGLGPDEKLFF.

J is TRBJ2-7 and V is TRBV2. Germline V CDR1 and CDR2: SNHLY, FYNNEI. The CDR3 totals 13 residues. The CDR3 region is CASVAPGDYEQYF.

V is TRBV7-3 and J is TRBJ2-1; lacking DNA, the TRBD1 call made by TCRdb goes unchecked. CDR1 and CDR2 (germline): SGHTA, FQGTGA. There are 15 residues in the CDR3. The CDR3 region is CASSLTGTPYNEQFF.

The V call is TRBV7-2, the J call TRBJ2-3; the D call of TRBD1 rests on TCRdb alone, since no DNA is present to check it. The CDR3 has 15 amino acids. Germline V gene lookup returns CDR1 SGHTA and CDR2 FQGNSA. The CDR3 here is CASSFQDPGTDTQYF.

The J gene is TRBJ2-1, the V gene TRBV11-2; TCRdb returns TRBD1, unconfirmable since there is no DNA. This CDR3 comprises 15 residues. Germline values: CDR1 SGHAT, CDR2 FQNNGV. CDR3 residues: CASSSTAQGSNEQFF.

The gene calls are TRBV15 and TRBJ1-4. The CDR3 is 15 residues long. Germline V gene sequence: CDR1 LNHNV, CDR2 YYDKDF (reference sequence). This CDR3 reads CATSREAGHREKLFF.

The chain links TRBV30 to TRBJ1-5. The CDR3 covers 13 residues. Germline V gene sequence: CDR1 GTSNPN, CDR2 SVGIG (reference sequence). The CDR3 here is CAWSAALDQPQHF.

The V call is TRBV13, the J call TRBJ2-3; the TRBD2 assignment by TCRdb is unverifiable without DNA. This CDR3 spans 16 amino acids. Germline loops: CDR1 PRHDT, CDR2 FYEKMQ (reference sequence). The CDR3 loop is CASSARLARSTDTQYF.